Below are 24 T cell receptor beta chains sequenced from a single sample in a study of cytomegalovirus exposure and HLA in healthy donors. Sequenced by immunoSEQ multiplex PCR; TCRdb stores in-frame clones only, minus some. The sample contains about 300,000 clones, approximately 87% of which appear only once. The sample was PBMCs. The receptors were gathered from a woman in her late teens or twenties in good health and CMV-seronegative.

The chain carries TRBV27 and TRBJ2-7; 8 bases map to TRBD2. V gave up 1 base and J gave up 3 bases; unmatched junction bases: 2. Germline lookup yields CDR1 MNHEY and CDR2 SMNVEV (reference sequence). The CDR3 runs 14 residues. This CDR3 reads CASSLFAGGYEQYF. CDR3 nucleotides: TGTGCCAGCAGTTTATTTGCGGGAGGCTACGAGCAGTACTTC.

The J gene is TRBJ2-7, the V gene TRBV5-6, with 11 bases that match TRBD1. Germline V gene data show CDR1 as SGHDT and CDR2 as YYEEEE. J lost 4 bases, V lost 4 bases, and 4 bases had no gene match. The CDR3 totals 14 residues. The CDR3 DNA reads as TGTGCCAGCAGCACCGGACAGGGGGCGTACGAGCAGTACTTC. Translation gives CASSTGQGAYEQYF.

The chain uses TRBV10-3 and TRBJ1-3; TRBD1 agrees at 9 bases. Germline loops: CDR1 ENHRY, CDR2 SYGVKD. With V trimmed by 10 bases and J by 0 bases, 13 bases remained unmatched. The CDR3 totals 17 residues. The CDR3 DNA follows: TGTGCCAACTCCGAGGACAGGGGCTTCCTCTCTGGAAACACCATATATTTT. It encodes CANSEDRGFLSGNTIYF.

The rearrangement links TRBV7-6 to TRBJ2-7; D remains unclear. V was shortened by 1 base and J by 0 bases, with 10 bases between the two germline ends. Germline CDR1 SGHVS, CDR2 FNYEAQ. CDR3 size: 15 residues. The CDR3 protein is CASSLEPKSSYEQYF. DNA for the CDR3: TGTGCCAGCAGCTTAGAGCCCAAAAGCTCCTACGAGCAGTACTTC.

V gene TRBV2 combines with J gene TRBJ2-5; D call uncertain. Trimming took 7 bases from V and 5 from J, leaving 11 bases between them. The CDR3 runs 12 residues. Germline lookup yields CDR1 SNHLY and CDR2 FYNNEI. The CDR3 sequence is CASIPGGETQYF. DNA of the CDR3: TGTGCCAGCATCCCGGGTGGGGAGACCCAGTACTTC. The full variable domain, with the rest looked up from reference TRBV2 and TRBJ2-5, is EPEVTQTPSHQVTQMGQEVILRCVPISNHLYFYWYRQILGQKVEFLVSFYNNEISEKSEIFDDQFSVERPDGSNFTLKIRSTKLEDSAMYFCASIPGGETQYFGPGTRLLVL.

The DNA of the CDR3 is TGTGCCAGCAACAGGGACAGGTACAATGAGCAGTTCTTC. It yields the protein CASNRDRYNEQFF. The rearrangement uses TRBV6-5 and TRBJ2-1; TRBD1 aligns across 8 bases. J lost 4 bases, V lost 7 bases, and 3 bases had no gene match. The CDR3 covers 13 residues. Germline CDR1 and CDR2: MNHEY and SVGAGI.

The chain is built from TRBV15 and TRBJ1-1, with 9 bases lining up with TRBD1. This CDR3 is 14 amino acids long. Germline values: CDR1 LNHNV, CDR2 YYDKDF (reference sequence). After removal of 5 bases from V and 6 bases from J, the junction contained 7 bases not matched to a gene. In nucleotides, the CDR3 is TGTGCCACCAGCGGGGGACAGGGAATTTCTGAAGCTTTCTTT. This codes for CATSGGQGISEAFF.

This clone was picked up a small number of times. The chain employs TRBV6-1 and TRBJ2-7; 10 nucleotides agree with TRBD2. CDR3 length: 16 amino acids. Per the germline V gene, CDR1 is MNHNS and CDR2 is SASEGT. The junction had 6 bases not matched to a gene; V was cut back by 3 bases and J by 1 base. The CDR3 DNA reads TGTGCCAGCAGTGAGGAAAGCGGGAGGGCTTCCTACGAGCAGTACTTC. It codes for CASSEESGRASYEQYF.

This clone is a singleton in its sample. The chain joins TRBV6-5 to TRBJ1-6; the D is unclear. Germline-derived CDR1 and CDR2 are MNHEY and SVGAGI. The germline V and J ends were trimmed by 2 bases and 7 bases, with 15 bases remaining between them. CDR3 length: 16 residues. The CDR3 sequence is CASSYGDALANSPLHF. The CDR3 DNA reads TGTGCCAGCAGTTACGGAGACGCCCTCGCCAATTCACCCCTCCACTTT.

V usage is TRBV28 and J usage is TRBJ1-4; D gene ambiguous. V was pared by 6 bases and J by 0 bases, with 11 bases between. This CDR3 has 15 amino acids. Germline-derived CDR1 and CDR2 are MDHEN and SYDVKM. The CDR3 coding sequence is TGTGCCAGCAGCCTCGGAGGTTCAACTAATGAAAAACTGTTTTTT. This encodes CASSLGGSTNEKLFF.

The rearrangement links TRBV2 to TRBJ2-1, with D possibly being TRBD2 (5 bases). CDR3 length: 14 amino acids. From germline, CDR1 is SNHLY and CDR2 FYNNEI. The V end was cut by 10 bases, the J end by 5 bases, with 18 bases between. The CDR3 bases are TGTGCCACCCTGAGGGTAGACTTTAACAATGAGCAGTTCTTC. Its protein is CATLRVDFNNEQFF. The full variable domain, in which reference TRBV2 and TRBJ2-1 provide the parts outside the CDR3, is EPEVTQTPSHQVTQMGQEVILRCVPISNHLYFYWYRQILGQKVEFLVSFYNNEISEKSEIFDDQFSVERPDGSNFTLKIRSTKLEDSAMYFCATLRVDFNNEQFFGPGTRLTVL.

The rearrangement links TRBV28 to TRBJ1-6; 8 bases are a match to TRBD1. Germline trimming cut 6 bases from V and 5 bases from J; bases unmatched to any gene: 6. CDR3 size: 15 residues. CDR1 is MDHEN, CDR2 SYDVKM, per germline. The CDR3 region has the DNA TGTGCCAGCAGCCGAGGACAGGGAGATAATTCACCCCTCCACTTT. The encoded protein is CASSRGQGDNSPLHF.

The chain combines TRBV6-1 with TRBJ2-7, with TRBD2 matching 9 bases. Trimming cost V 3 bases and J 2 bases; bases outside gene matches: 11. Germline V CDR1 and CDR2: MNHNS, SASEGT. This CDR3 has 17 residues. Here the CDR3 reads CASSESISGSVPYEQYF. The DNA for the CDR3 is TGTGCCAGCAGTGAGTCCATTAGCGGGAGCGTCCCCTACGAGCAGTACTTC.

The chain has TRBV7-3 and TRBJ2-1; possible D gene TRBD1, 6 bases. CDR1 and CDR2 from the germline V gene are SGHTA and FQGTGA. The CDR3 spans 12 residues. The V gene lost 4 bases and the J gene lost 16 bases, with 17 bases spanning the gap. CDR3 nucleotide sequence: TGTGCCAGCAGCTCAGCCGGGACACCTCTCTTCTTC. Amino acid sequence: CASSSAGTPLFF.

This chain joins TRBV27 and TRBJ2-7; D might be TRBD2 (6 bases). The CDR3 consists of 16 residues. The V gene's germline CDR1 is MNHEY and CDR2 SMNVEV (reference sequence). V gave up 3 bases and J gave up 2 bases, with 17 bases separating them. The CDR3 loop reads CASSLSGLPVAYEQYF. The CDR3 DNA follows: TGTGCCAGCAGTTTGTCGGGACTTCCAGTCGCCTACGAGCAGTACTTC.

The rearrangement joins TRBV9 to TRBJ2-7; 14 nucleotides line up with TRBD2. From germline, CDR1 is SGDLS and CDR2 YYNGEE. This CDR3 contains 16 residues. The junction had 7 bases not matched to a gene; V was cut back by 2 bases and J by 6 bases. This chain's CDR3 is CASSVGLAGVEGEQYF. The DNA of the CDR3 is TGTGCCAGCAGCGTGGGACTAGCGGGAGTTGAAGGCGAGCAGTACTTC.

CDR3 nucleotide sequence: TGTGCCAGCAGCGTATACCCAGGGAACGAGCAGTACTTC. It yields the protein CASSVYPGNEQYF. The V gene is TRBV9, the J gene TRBJ2-7, with D possibly TRBD1 on 5 matching bases. V dropped 1 base and J dropped 5 bases, with 10 bases sitting between them. The CDR3 sequence is 13 residues long. Germline values: CDR1 SGDLS, CDR2 YYNGEE.

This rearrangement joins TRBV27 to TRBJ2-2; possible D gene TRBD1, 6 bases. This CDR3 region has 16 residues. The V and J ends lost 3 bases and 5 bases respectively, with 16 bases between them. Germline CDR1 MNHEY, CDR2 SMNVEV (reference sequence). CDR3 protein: CASSFTGTLKTGELFF. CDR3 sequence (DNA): TGTGCCAGCAGTTTCACCGGGACACTAAAGACCGGGGAGCTGTTTTTT.

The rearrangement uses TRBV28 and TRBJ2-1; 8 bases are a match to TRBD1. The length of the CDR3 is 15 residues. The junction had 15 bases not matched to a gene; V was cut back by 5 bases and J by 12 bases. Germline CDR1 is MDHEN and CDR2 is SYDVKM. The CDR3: CASSPGQAARMAQFF. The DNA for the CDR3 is TGTGCCAGCAGTCCGGGACAGGCGGCTCGTATGGCGCAGTTCTTC.

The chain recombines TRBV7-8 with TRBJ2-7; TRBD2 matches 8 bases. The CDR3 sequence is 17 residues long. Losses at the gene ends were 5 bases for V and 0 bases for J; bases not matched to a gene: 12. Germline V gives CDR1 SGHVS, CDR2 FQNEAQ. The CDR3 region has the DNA TGTGCCAGCAGCCCCGGGACGGGAGGGCCTGTCTCCTACGAGCAGTACTTC. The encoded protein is CASSPGTGGPVSYEQYF.

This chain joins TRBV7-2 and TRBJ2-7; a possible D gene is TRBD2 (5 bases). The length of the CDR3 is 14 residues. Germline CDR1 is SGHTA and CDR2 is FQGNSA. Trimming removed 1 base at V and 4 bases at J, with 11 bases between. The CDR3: CASSLGGRVYEQYF. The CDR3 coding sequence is TGTGCCAGCAGCTTAGGTGGGAGAGTGTACGAGCAGTACTTC.

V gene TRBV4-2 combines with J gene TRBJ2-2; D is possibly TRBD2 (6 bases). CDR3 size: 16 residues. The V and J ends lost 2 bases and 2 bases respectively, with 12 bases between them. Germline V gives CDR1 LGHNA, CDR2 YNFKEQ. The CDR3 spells CASSQQGGKNTGELFF. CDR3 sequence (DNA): TGTGCCAGCAGCCAACAGGGCGGGAAAAACACCGGGGAGCTGTTTTTT.

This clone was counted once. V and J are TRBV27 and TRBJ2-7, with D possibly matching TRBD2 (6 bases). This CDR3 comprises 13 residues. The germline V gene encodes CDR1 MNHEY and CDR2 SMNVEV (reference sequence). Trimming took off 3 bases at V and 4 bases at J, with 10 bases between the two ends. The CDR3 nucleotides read TGTGCCAGCAGTTTCCGGGCGGGGTACGAGCAGTACTTC. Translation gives CASSFRAGYEQYF.

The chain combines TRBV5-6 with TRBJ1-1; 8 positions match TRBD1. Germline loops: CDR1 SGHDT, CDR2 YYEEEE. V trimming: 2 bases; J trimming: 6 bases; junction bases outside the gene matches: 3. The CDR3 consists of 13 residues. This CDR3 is CASSLPGGSEAFF. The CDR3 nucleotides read TGTGCCAGCAGCTTACCAGGGGGCTCTGAAGCTTTCTTT.